The clone carrying this TCR beta chain has a single count. Per the original methods: It was from reference gene primer amplification that nucleated cell counts were estimated. Libraries were prepared by immunoSEQ multiplex PCR; TCRdb keeps only in-frame clonotypes and omits some of them. V and J calls and clone size come straight from that table; D and trimming were deduced from the DNA. This table holds about 200,000 clones, roughly 90% found once. The data originate from a study of blood T cell repertoires in COVID-19. About the study: Samples came from the United States, Italy and Spain, spanning acute and convalescent COVID-19. Sample material is recorded as cDNA or gDNA derived from T cells, B-cell-depleted T cells, or PBMCs.

The sequenced material came from peripheral blood. The receptor comes from a woman aged 50 to 65 with acute or convalescent COVID-19.

The CDR3 DNA sequence: TGTGCCAGCAGCTTAGGTCTTAATCAGCCCCAGCATTTT. Translated: CASSLGLNQPQHF. The chain couples TRBV11-2 to TRBJ1-5; D is unresolved. The CDR3 runs 13 residues. Germline values: CDR1 SGHAT, CDR2 FQNNGV. The germline V and J ends were trimmed by 1 base and 4 bases, with 5 bases remaining between them.